This T cell receptor beta chain was captured in a study of cytomegalovirus exposure and HLA in healthy donors. Concerning this clone: Its specificity is not known.

Study-level points and caveats: Later analysis suggested most CMV-associated TCR beta chains were HLA-restricted. Across donors, sequencing depth was assumed by presence/absence analyses to be roughly uniform. TCR beta sequences reportedly predicted most subjects' HLA-A and HLA-B alleles accurately.

A multiplex PCR was run with 60 Vbeta primers and 13 Jbeta primers. Assay used: immunoSEQ multiplex PCR; TCRdb lists only in-frame clones, some missing. The sample includes around 130,000 clones, 82% seen only once; the top ten take 10% to 12%. The CDR3 length is 15 residues. Germline CDR1 reads SGHRS; CDR2 reads YFSETQ. Trimming pared 0 bases from V and 3 bases from J, leaving 11 bases between. This receptor was taken from a male donor in good health and CMV-seropositive. This chain uses TRBV5-1 with TRBJ2-3; D uncertain. Sequenced input: PBMCs. CDR3 in DNA: TGCGCCAGCAGCTTGGCCGGGTCAGAGACAGATACGCAGTATTTT. Translating gives CASSLAGSETDTQYF.